The clone carrying this TCR beta chain came up a few times. Each CDR3 protein is one row after TCRdb ran MiXCR on the 5' RACE reads. Among around 67,000 distinct CDR3 sequences listed, around 16% were seen once. These data belong to a study of HIV-infected patients and healthy controls. The CDR3 consists of 14 residues. V lost 5 bases and J lost 1, with 12 bases in between. Germline loops: CDR1 LNHDA, CDR2 SQIVND (reference sequence). The chain couples TRBV19 to TRBJ2-7; D is ambiguous. The receptor was derived from a human donor in good health. The source material was CD4+ T cells from blood. This chain's CDR3 is CASSLQALSYEQYF. CDR3 in DNA: TGTGCCAGTAGTCTCCAAGCGTTGTCCTACGAGCAGTACTTC. The entire variable domain, with the rest obtained from reference TRBV19 and TRBJ2-7, is as follows: DGGITQSPKYLFRKEGQNVTLSCEQNLNHDAMYWYRQDPGQGLRLIYYSQIVNDFQKGDIAEGYSVSREKKESFPLTVTSAQKNPTAFYLCASSLQALSYEQYFGPGTRLTVT.